Listed below are T cell receptor beta chains from one sample, sequenced in a study of blood T cell repertoires in COVID-19. Data came from immunoSEQ multiplex PCR; TCRdb stores just in-frame clones and leaves some out. This sample has 75,000 to 90,000 clones, with more than 85% found just once. Sample: peripheral blood. The receptors were gathered from a man at least 80 years old with active or convalescent COVID-19. CDR3s include the opening cysteine and the closing phenylalanine or tryptophan. Each record gives: clone size, J gene, D gene, V gene, CDR3 protein, CDR3 DNA. A D gene is named only where the DNA matches it firmly. Expanded clones get a size class; other rows say once, few or many, or leave the size out.

clone_size: NA; j_call: TRBJ2-1; d_call: NA; v_call: TRBV5-4; cdr3_aa: CASSLGRVYEQFF; cdr3_nt: TGTGCCAGCAGCCTGGGACGGGTCTATGAGCAGTTCTTC
clone_size: NA; j_call: TRBJ1-5; d_call: NA; v_call: TRBV3-1/TRBV3-2; cdr3_aa: CASSGRGPQPQHF; cdr3_nt: TGTGCCAGCAGCGGGCGGGGCCCACAGCCCCAGCATTTT
clone_size: NA; j_call: TRBJ1-1; d_call: TRBD1; v_call: TRBV2; cdr3_aa: CASNRDRNTEAFF; cdr3_nt: TGTGCCAGCAATCGGGACAGGAACACTGAAGCTTTCTTT
clone_size: NA; j_call: TRBJ2-3; d_call: TRBD2; v_call: TRBV7-2; cdr3_aa: CASSSGLAGGLDTQYF; cdr3_nt: TGTGCCAGCAGCTCCGGACTAGCGGGAGGACTAGATACGCAGTATTTT
clone_size: NA; j_call: TRBJ1-1; d_call: NA; v_call: TRBV19; cdr3_aa: CASSISQNTEAFF; cdr3_nt: TGTGCCAGTAGTATTTCCCAGAACACTGAAGCTTTCTTT
clone_size: NA; j_call: TRBJ1-5; d_call: NA; v_call: TRBV29-1; cdr3_aa: CSVGDSNQPQHF; cdr3_nt: TGCAGCGTGGGAGATAGCAATCAGCCCCAGCATTTT
clone_size: once; j_call: TRBJ2-2; d_call: NA; v_call: TRBV19; cdr3_aa: CASSMGRTNTGELFF; cdr3_nt: TGTGCCAGTAGTATGGGGAGGACGAACACCGGGGAGCTGTTTTTT
clone_size: NA; j_call: TRBJ2-1; d_call: TRBD2; v_call: TRBV5-4; cdr3_aa: CASSSQRGDLYNEQFF; cdr3_nt: TGTGCCAGCAGCTCTCAGCGGGGGGATCTGTACAATGAGCAGTTCTTC
clone_size: NA; j_call: TRBJ2-3; d_call: NA; v_call: TRBV24-1; cdr3_aa: CATSDPNRTPDTDTQYF; cdr3_nt: TGTGCCACCAGTGACCCCAATCGGACACCAGACACAGATACGCAGTATTTT
clone_size: NA; j_call: TRBJ1-3; d_call: NA; v_call: TRBV11-2; cdr3_aa: CASSLHAGSGNTIYF; cdr3_nt: TGTGCCAGCAGCCTTCACGCAGGCTCTGGAAACACCATATATTTT
clone_size: NA; j_call: TRBJ1-1; d_call: NA; v_call: TRBV6-5; cdr3_aa: CASSYSREDTEAFF; cdr3_nt: TGTGCCAGCAGTTACTCGAGGGAGGACACTGAAGCTTTCTTT
clone_size: NA; j_call: TRBJ2-1; d_call: NA; v_call: TRBV3-1/TRBV3-2; cdr3_aa: CASTIGRGGGNEQFF; cdr3_nt: TGTGCCAGCACAATAGGAAGAGGGGGGGGCAATGAGCAGTTCTTC
clone_size: NA; j_call: TRBJ1-1; d_call: NA; v_call: TRBV2; cdr3_aa: CASSAGVGNTEAFF; cdr3_nt: TGTGCCAGCAGCGCAGGGGTAGGAAACACTGAAGCTTTCTTT
clone_size: NA; j_call: TRBJ1-3; d_call: NA; v_call: TRBV5-6; cdr3_aa: CASSLVGQRGGNTIYF; cdr3_nt: TGTGCCAGCAGCCTTGTAGGACAGAGGGGGGGAAACACCATATATTTT
clone_size: NA; j_call: TRBJ1-1; d_call: TRBD1; v_call: TRBV19; cdr3_aa: CASSITGVANTEAFF; cdr3_nt: TGTGCCAGTAGTATAACAGGGGTTGCGAACACTGAAGCTTTCTTT
clone_size: NA; j_call: TRBJ2-1; d_call: TRBD2; v_call: TRBV3-1/TRBV3-2; cdr3_aa: CASSLAGPYNEQFF; cdr3_nt: TGTGCCAGCAGCCTAGCGGGGCCCTACAATGAGCAGTTCTTC
clone_size: NA; j_call: TRBJ1-2; d_call: NA; v_call: TRBV6-5; cdr3_aa: CASTGTGFSYTF; cdr3_nt: TGTGCCAGCACCGGAACAGGGTTCAGTTACACCTTC
clone_size: NA; j_call: TRBJ2-6; d_call: TRBD1; v_call: TRBV6-5; cdr3_aa: CATRQGAAGANVLTF; cdr3_nt: TGTGCCACCAGACAGGGGGCGGCCGGGGCCAACGTCCTGACTTTC
clone_size: NA; j_call: TRBJ2-1; d_call: NA; v_call: TRBV5-1; cdr3_aa: CASSLGGDYNEQFF; cdr3_nt: TGCGCCAGCAGCTTGGGGGGAGACTACAATGAGCAGTTCTTC
clone_size: NA; j_call: TRBJ1-5; d_call: NA; v_call: TRBV19; cdr3_aa: CASRGQGGLPQHF; cdr3_nt: TGTGCCAGTAGAGGGCAGGGTGGCTTGCCCCAGCATTTT